Shown below are 28 T cell receptor beta chains from a single sample sequenced in a study of blood T cells in healthy people across ages. Through a sample-barcoded 5' primer and a J-beta primer mix, a second PCR was run for roughly 7 to 11 cycles. TCRdb re-analysed the 5' RACE reads in MiXCR, keeping a single row per CDR3 protein. The sample lists hundreds of thousands of distinct CDR3 sequences, under 30% occurring once. Sequencing used blood. These receptors were collected from a woman of 80 years or more in good health.

This clonotype was recorded many times. V is TRBV7-9 and J is TRBJ1-2; the match to TRBD1 covers 7 bases. The V and J ends lost 0 bases and 8 bases, in that order; junction bases with no gene match: 3. Germline lookup yields CDR1 SEHNR and CDR2 FQNEAQ (reference sequence). The CDR3 is 13 residues long. CDR3 loop: CASSLAGGQGYTF. For the CDR3, the DNA is TGTGCCAGCAGCTTAGCAGGGGGCCAAGGCTACACCTTC.

Only one count was recorded for this clonotype. A much larger clone is a single base away; this may be a read error. The V gene is TRBV5-1, the J gene TRBJ2-1; no clear D gene. Looked up from germline, CDR1 is SGHRS and CDR2 is YFSETQ. The CDR3 spans 16 residues. Here the CDR3 DNA reads TGCGCCGGCAGCTTGGATGGGTCGAGCTCCTACAATGAGCAGTTCTTC. It is translated as CAGSLDGSSSYNEQFF.

This clonotype has more than one count but fewer than ten. The V and J genes are TRBV20-1 and TRBJ2-3; TRBD1 matches at 8 bases. The length of the CDR3 is 14 residues. Germline loops: CDR1 DFQATT, CDR2 SNEGSKA (reference sequence). V shed 5 bases and J 4 bases; nucleotides not matched to a gene: 8. The CDR3 DNA follows: TGCAGTGCTTCCCGACAGGGGAAGGCAGATACGCAGTATTTT. Its protein is CSASRQGKADTQYF.

About this clonotype itself: A much larger clonotype is one base distant, so this may be a read error. The V call is TRBV7-8, the J call TRBJ2-1; D may be TRBD1 or TRBD2 (5 bases each). The J call may be in error: the DNA end matches TRBJ2-7 better. This CDR3 contains 16 residues. CDR1 is SGHVS, CDR2 FQNEAQ, per germline. CDR3 amino acids: CASSPGMGVSYNEQYF. In DNA, the CDR3 is TGTGCCAGCAGCCCAGGGATGGGGGTCTCCTACAATGAGCAGTACTTC.

J is TRBJ2-1 and V is TRBV20-1, with 8 bases fitting TRBD2. J was trimmed by 7 bases and V by 0 bases; bases with no gene match: 11. The CDR3 is 16 residues long. The germline gives CDR1 DFQATT, CDR2 SNEGSKA (reference sequence). The CDR3 sequence is CSARDPRGSSGNEQFF. The DNA of the CDR3 is TGCAGTGCTAGAGACCCAAGGGGGTCTAGCGGGAATGAGCAGTTCTTC.

A few counts support this clonotype. V and J are TRBV3-1 and TRBJ2-5; 12 nucleotides agree with TRBD1. Germline V gives CDR1 LGHDT, CDR2 YNNKEL (reference sequence). CDR3 length: 18 residues. V trimming: 4 bases; J trimming: 5 bases; junction bases outside the gene matches: 14. CDR3: CASSLLGGQGARGETQYF. The CDR3 bases are TGTGCCAGCAGCCTCCTGGGGGGACAGGGGGCGCGAGGGGAGACCCAGTACTTC.

This clonotype was detected ten times or more. This chain links TRBV6-6 with TRBJ1-4, with D unclear. CDR1 MNHNY and CDR2 SVGAGI come from the germline V gene (reference sequence). There are 13 residues in the CDR3. The ends were cut back, 2 bases at V and 10 bases at J, with 11 bases in the middle. In DNA, the CDR3 is TGTGCCAGCAGTTACAGCAGAGGTGGAAAACTGTTTTTT. Translation: CASSYSRGGKLFF.

V usage is TRBV30 and J usage is TRBJ1-6, with TRBD1 identical over 9 bases. Germline V gene data show CDR1 as GTSNPN and CDR2 as SVGIG (reference sequence). V trimming: 4 bases; J trimming: 7 bases; junction bases outside the gene matches: 14. The CDR3 spans 17 residues. Written as DNA, the CDR3 is TGTGCCTGGACACAGCGGAGTCCCGGGACAGGGAATTCACCCCTCCACTTT. This sequence encodes CAWTQRSPGTGNSPLHF.

The rearrangement uses TRBV9 and TRBJ1-1; a weak D match, TRBD1 (6 bases). V lost 4 bases and J lost 3, with 16 bases in between. Per the germline V gene, CDR1 is SGDLS and CDR2 is YYNGEE. The CDR3 spans 15 residues. The CDR3 DNA follows: TGTGCCAGCAGCTTAGAGGGGGGGTTGTACACTGAAGCTTTCTTT. Its translation: CASSLEGGLYTEAFF. Looking up the rest from reference TRBV9 and TRBJ1-1 gives the full variable domain: DSGVTQTPKHLITATGQRVTLRCSPRSGDLSVYWYQQSLDQGLQFLIQYYNGEERAKGNILERFSAQQFPDLHSELNLSSLELGDSALYFCASSLEGGLYTEAFFGQGTRLTVV.

As for this clonotype: A much larger clone differs from this one at a single base, so this may be a read error. This rearrangement joins TRBV9 to TRBJ2-3, with D uncertain. The CDR3 length is 13 residues. Germline lookup yields CDR1 SGDLS and CDR2 YYNGEE. The V end lost 2 bases, the J end lost 6 bases, and 10 bases lay between the germline ends. The CDR3 region is CASSVTTGDTQYF. CDR3 in DNA: TGTGCCAGCAGCGTTACAACCGGGGATACGCAGTATTTT.

Many counts were recorded for this clonotype. The chain has TRBV20-1 and TRBJ1-5, with D uncertain. The V end lost 3 bases, the J end lost 7 bases, and 16 bases lay between the germline ends. Germline CDR1 is DFQATT and CDR2 is SNEGSKA (reference sequence). This CDR3 is built from 14 residues. The CDR3: CSASPAGVGQPQHF. DNA for the CDR3: TGCAGTGCTAGTCCCGCCGGAGTAGGGCAGCCCCAGCATTTT.

This clonotype was observed many times. The chain links TRBV13 to TRBJ2-7, with D hard to call. The V gene's germline CDR1 is PRHDT and CDR2 FYEKMQ (reference sequence). V lost 5 bases and J 3 bases, leaving 14 bases between the germline ends. The CDR3 sequence is 14 residues long. CDR3: CASSPDTAGYEQYF. For the CDR3, the DNA is TGTGCCAGCAGCCCAGACACGGCAGGCTACGAGCAGTACTTC.

Remarks on this clonotype: A read error may account for a junction end that differs from germline. The rearrangement uses TRBV27 and TRBJ2-5, with 9 bases that match TRBD1. Germline-derived CDR1 and CDR2 are MNHEY and SMNVEV (reference sequence). The CDR3 contains 13 residues. The CDR3: CASNGQGRNEQYF. The CDR3 DNA sequence: TGTGCTAGCAACGGACAGGGGCGCAATGAGCAGTACTTC.

This clonotype was picked up many times. J is TRBJ1-6 and V is TRBV20-1; 8 bases agree with TRBD1. After removal of 6 bases from V and 5 bases from J, the junction contained 6 bases not matched to a gene. The germline V gene encodes CDR1 DFQATT and CDR2 SNEGSKA (reference sequence). This CDR3 has 14 amino acids. CDR3 bases: TGCAGTGCCACCTCGGACAGGGATAATTCACCCCTCCACTTT. This encodes CSATSDRDNSPLHF.

This clonotype was observed a few times. A much larger clone lies one base from this, so it may be a read error. The chain's CDR3 is CSASGTGPLSYNEQYF. For the CDR3, the DNA is TGCAGTGCTTCCGGGACAGGGCCCCTCTCCTACAATGAGCAGTACTTC. The rearrangement joins TRBV20-1 to TRBJ2-7, with 9 bases that match TRBD1. Germline-derived CDR1 and CDR2 are DFQATT and SNEGSKA (reference sequence). This CDR3 spans 16 amino acids. V was pared by 5 bases and J by 7 bases, with 18 bases of the junction left unmatched.

With regard to this clonotype: At one boundary the junction diverges from the germline segment, which might be a read error. The chain uses TRBV20-1 and TRBJ1-1; a weak D match, TRBD1 (6 bases). The CDR3 is made up of 12 amino acids. Germline V gives CDR1 DFQATT, CDR2 SNEGSKA (reference sequence). The CDR3 DNA follows: TGCGGTGCGGACAGACAGAACACTGAAGCTTTCTTT. Translating it yields CGADRQNTEAFF.

Concerning this clonotype: Just one base apart from a much larger clone, this may be a read error. This chain links TRBV27 with TRBJ2-7; 11 bases are a match to TRBD2. Per germline, CDR1 MNHEY and CDR2 SMNVEV (reference sequence). The CDR3 spans 17 residues. Trimming took 3 bases from V and 5 from J; bases not matched to a gene: 12. CDR3 residues: CASSFTGGSGGGDEQYF. The CDR3, as DNA: TGTGCCAGCAGTTTCACCGGGGGTAGCGGGGGGGGCGACGAGCAGTACTTC.

At least ten counts were recorded for this clonotype. V gene TRBV5-1 combines with J gene TRBJ1-4; TRBD1 matches at 7 bases. The trim removed 3 bases at V and 5 bases at J, leaving 7 bases unmatched. Per the germline V gene, CDR1 is SGHRS and CDR2 is YFSETQ. This CDR3 region has 15 residues. The DNA for the CDR3 is TGCGCCAGCAGCTCTTCACAGGGGATGAATGAAAAACTGTTTTTT. Protein: CASSSSQGMNEKLFF.

This clonotype was seen a few times. The rearrangement joins TRBV7-2 to TRBJ2-4; weak D call: TRBD1 (6 bases). The CDR3 totals 15 residues. Germline V gene sequence: CDR1 SGHTA, CDR2 FQGNSA. V was clipped by 3 bases and J by 5 bases, with 14 bases between them. The CDR3: CASSLDSTGQNIQYF. The CDR3 DNA sequence: TGTGCCAGCAGCTTGGACAGTACAGGGCAAAACATTCAGTACTTC.

This clonotype was counted only a few times. Just one base apart from a much larger clone, this may be a read error. This chain links TRBV20-1 with TRBJ2-1; TRBD2 agrees at 16 bases. The CDR3 spans 19 residues. The V gene's germline CDR1 is DFQATT and CDR2 SNEGSKA (reference sequence). Here the CDR3 DNA reads TGCAGTGCTAGAGACCCGGGACTAGCGGGGGGGGGCCCCTACAATGAGCGGTTCTTC. It translates to CSARDPGLAGGGPYNERFF.

This clonotype was recorded only once. The chain recombines TRBV5-1 with TRBJ2-7; 7 bases line up with TRBD2. J was trimmed by 0 bases and V by 4 bases; bases with no gene match: 4. Looked up from germline, CDR1 is SGHRS and CDR2 is YFSETQ. The CDR3 has 14 residues. The CDR3 DNA follows: TGCGCCAGCAGCCTAGCGGACCCCTCCTACGAGCAGTACTTC. It specifies CASSLADPSYEQYF.

This clonotype was observed a handful of times. This rearrangement joins TRBV28 to TRBJ1-5; no firm D call. The CDR3 spans 13 residues. V lost 5 bases to trimming and J lost 11 bases, with 16 bases between them. Germline V gene data show CDR1 as MDHEN and CDR2 as SYDVKM. Here the CDR3 reads CASSLRSPPAQHF. In DNA, the CDR3 is TGTGCCAGCAGTCTCCGATCCCCCCCGGCCCAGCATTTT. Complete variable domain (other parts from reference TRBV28 and TRBJ1-5): DVKVTQSSRYLVKRTGEKVFLECVQDMDHENMFWYRQDPGLGLRLIYFSYDVKMKEKGDIPEGYSVSREKKERFSLILESASTNQTSMYLCASSLRSPPAQHFGDGTRLSIL.

The rearrangement joins TRBV18 to TRBJ1-1; the match to TRBD1 covers 8 bases. Per the germline V gene, CDR1 is KGHSH and CDR2 is LQKENI. With V trimmed by 2 bases and J by 6 bases, 8 bases remained unmatched. The CDR3 contains 15 residues. In DNA form, the CDR3 reads TGTGCCAGCTCACCAGGGGCCGACAGGGGCGCTGAAGCTTTCTTT. This codes for CASSPGADRGAEAFF.

The V and J genes are TRBV3-1 and TRBJ2-1, with a tentative D call TRBD1 (5 bases). The CDR3 is 15 residues long. V dropped 4 bases and J dropped 3 bases, with 13 bases sitting between them. Germline V lookup: CDR1 LGHDT, CDR2 YNNKEL (reference sequence). In DNA form, the CDR3 reads TGTGCCAGCAGCCTCACCTCTGACAGCTACAATGAGCAGTTCTTC. Amino acids: CASSLTSDSYNEQFF.

This clonotype was counted ten times or more. V usage is TRBV21-1 and J usage is TRBJ2-7; the D call of TRBD2 is as the table states it, not checked on the DNA. TRBV21-1 is annotated as a pseudogene. The CDR3 spans 15 residues. CDR3 sequence reads: CASPLAGRFQSEQYF. CDR3 bases: TGTGCCAGCCCCTTAGCGGGGCGTTTTCAAAGCGAGCAGTACTTC.

The table lists this clonotype with many counts. The rearrangement uses TRBV28 and TRBJ1-1; a weak D match, TRBD1 (5 bases). CDR3 length equals 14 residues. The ends were cut back, 5 bases at V and 5 bases at J, with 15 bases in the middle. Germline V gives CDR1 MDHEN, CDR2 SYDVKM. CDR3 sequence reads: CASSLLGARTEAFF. The CDR3 nucleotides are TGTGCCAGCAGTCTCCTCGGGGCGAGAACTGAAGCTTTCTTT.

The chain carries TRBV5-1 and TRBJ2-1; TRBD2 matches 10 bases. CDR1 and CDR2 (germline): SGHRS, YFSETQ. Trimming at V came to 4 bases and at J to 10 bases, leaving 11 bases not matched to a gene. CDR3 length: 15 amino acids. In DNA form, the CDR3 reads TGCGCCAGCAGCCTAGCGGGGGCCCTTGTCTACGAGCAGTTCTTC. Amino acid sequence: CASSLAGALVYEQFF.

This clonotype was seen at least ten times. V gene TRBV12-3 or TRBV12-4 combines with J gene TRBJ1-4; D ambiguous. Trimming took 6 bases from V and 8 from J, leaving 16 bases between them. This CDR3 region has 14 residues. Here the CDR3 reads CASSPTGLAEKLFF. The CDR3 bases are TGTGCCAGCAGCCCCACGGGGTTGGCGGAAAAACTGTTTTTT.